Listed below are T cell receptor beta chains from one sample, sequenced in a study of blood T cell repertoires in COVID-19. Assay: immunoSEQ multiplex PCR; the TCRdb copy retains only in-frame clones and omits some. The data show roughly 96,000 clones, about 81% seen once. Sequencing used peripheral blood. The receptor source for this set is a man older than 75 with acute or convalescent COVID-19. Both conserved end residues are part of each CDR3. A D gene is named only where the DNA matches it firmly. For some rows the clone size is stated as once, few or many, or as a class when expanded; others skip it.

CDR3aa,CDR3nt,abundance,v_gene,j_gene,d_gene
CASSLGQGTNNEQFF,TGTGCCAGCAGCTTAGGACAGGGGACCAACAATGAGCAGTTCTTC,NA,TRBV11-2,TRBJ2-1,TRBD1
CASSSRTGYNEKLFF,TGTGCCAGCAGCTCTAGGACAGGGTATAATGAAAAACTGTTTTTT,NA,TRBV5-5,TRBJ1-4,TRBD1
CASSLQGHQPQHF,TGTGCCAGCTCGTTACAGGGCCACCAGCCCCAGCATTTT,NA,TRBV28,TRBJ1-5,NA
CASSDIRGLDTQYF,TGTGCCAGCAGTGATATACGGGGGTTAGATACGCAGTATTTT,NA,TRBV2,TRBJ2-3,NA
CASNTQGLGSYNEQFF,TGTGCCAGTAACACACAGGGGTTGGGGTCCTACAATGAGCAGTTCTTC,NA,TRBV19,TRBJ2-1,TRBD1
CASSGGDRVHQPQHF,TGTGCCAGCAGTGGAGGAGACAGGGTTCATCAGCCCCAGCATTTT,NA,TRBV2,TRBJ1-5,TRBD1
CASSPWGSTYEQYF,TGTGCCAGTAGTCCGTGGGGCAGTACCTACGAGCAGTACTTC,NA,TRBV19,TRBJ2-7,NA
CASGQFSYNEQFF,TGTGCCAGCGGTCAGTTCTCCTACAATGAGCAGTTCTTC,NA,TRBV3-1/TRBV3-2,TRBJ2-1,NA
CASLGGAGVAYNEQFF,TGTGCCAGCCTTGGAGGGGCGGGGGTCGCCTACAATGAGCAGTTCTTC,NA,TRBV7-2,TRBJ2-1,TRBD2
CASSPTGLAGDEQFF,TGTGCCAGCAGCCCGACTGGGCTAGCGGGGGATGAGCAGTTCTTC,once,TRBV7-9,TRBJ2-1,TRBD2
CASSETDRGSGEQYF,TGTGCCAGCAGCGAAACGGACAGGGGCTCGGGCGAGCAGTACTTC,once,TRBV3-1/TRBV3-2,TRBJ2-7,TRBD1
CASSQETGKETQYF,TGCGCCAGCAGCCAAGAGACAGGGAAAGAGACCCAGTACTTC,NA,TRBV4-3,TRBJ2-5,TRBD1
CASSSSGQTAGETQYF,TGTGCCAGCAGTTCGTCGGGACAGACAGCAGGGGAGACCCAGTACTTC,NA,TRBV28,TRBJ2-5,TRBD1